This TCR beta chain appears in the sequencing data of a study of blood T cell repertoires in COVID-19. In the study overall: Sites in the United States, Italy and Spain provided acute and convalescent COVID-19 samples. Nucleic acid was either cDNA or gDNA, and it came from T cells, B-cell-depleted T cells, or PBMCs.

Authors' methods: From reference gene primer amplification, estimates of nucleated cell counts were derived. Sequencing was performed with immunoSEQ multiplex PCR; in TCRdb, only in-frame clones are kept and a portion is missing. That table furnishes V, J and clone size, whereas the DNA furnished D and trimming. Seen here are 200,000 to 250,000 clones, about nine tenths observed once, and the top ten hold around 2.2%. This clone has only a few counts. V was shortened by 7 bases and J by 3 bases, with 15 bases between the two germline ends. Germline V gene sequence: CDR1 LNHDA, CDR2 SQIVND (reference sequence). The CDR3 is 14 residues long.

Sequenced input: peripheral blood. V and J are TRBV19 and TRBJ1-1; no clear D. The source of this sequence is a man between 25 and 39 years old who had recovered from COVID-19. The CDR3 DNA sequence: TGTGCCAGTAAGATAAGACCCGACTACACTGAAGCTTTCTTT. Encoded protein: CASKIRPDYTEAFF.